The entry that follows covers one TCR beta chain sequence. Its antigen is still unknown. Germline values: CDR1 MDHEN, CDR2 SYDVKM. V dropped 6 bases and J dropped 11 bases, with 11 bases sitting between them. The CDR3 is 12 amino acids. The data were obtained in a study of T cell responses to AZD1222 COVID-19 vaccine. Findings and caveats of the study: Repertoire sampling was restricted to post-peak T cell response timepoints. It should be noted that donors were predominantly white British and more often female, and clonal diversity was possibly underestimated. Increased Spike-specific TCR breadth and depth were observed after two AZD1222 doses.

TCRdb keeps only in-frame clones here, not all; method: immunoSEQ multiplex PCR. This sample has about 120,000 clones, with around nine tenths found just once. Sequenced here: peripheral blood, sampled 28 days after the second dose of the MenACWY control vaccine. This chain links TRBV28 with TRBJ1-6, with a weak D call TRBD1 (6 bases). This TCR came from an adult who received the MenACWY meningococcal vaccine as a control. CDR3 sequence (DNA): TGTGCCAGCAGAGAACAGGGTCCACCCCTCCACTTT. It specifies CASREQGPPLHF.